These 32 T cell receptor beta chains originate from one sample sequenced in a study of shared clonotypes between healthy human individuals (TCRdb year 2020). The library came from the immunoSEQ multiplex PCR assay. Drawn from immuneACCESS, this table holds only the in-frame rearrangements with V and J called that TCRdb kept. Clones are partly lost; checked studies trace under half to an unresolved V gene and leave the rest unexplained. Recorded for this sample are 2 million to 2.5 million clones; approximately 93% of them occurred a single time. Under 0.45% of the sample comes from the top ten. The sequenced sample consisted of naive CD4+ T cells from PBMCs. In the paper's terms, the cell subset or site label means: CD45RA+ positively selected. The origin of the receptors is a man younger than 35 in good health. Some clones in this sample may be carry-over from other donors' samples.

The CDR3 region is CASSFPSGGNSYEQYF. CDR3 bases: TGTGCCAGCAGTTTTCCTAGCGGAGGAAACTCCTACGAGCAGTACTTC. The chain carries TRBV7-9 and TRBJ2-7; TRBD2 matches at 7 bases. With 6 bases clipped from V and 0 bases from J, the junction kept 11 bases outside the gene matches. Germline-derived CDR1 and CDR2 are SEHNR and FQNEAQ (reference sequence). The CDR3 spans 16 residues.

V usage is TRBV19 and J usage is TRBJ1-2; the D is unclear. There are 12 residues in the CDR3. V lost 6 bases, J lost 3 bases, and 8 bases lay in between. Germline values: CDR1 LNHDA, CDR2 SQIVND (reference sequence). CDR3 amino acids: CASRGGDYGYTF. CDR3 bases: TGTGCCAGTAGGGGCGGAGACTATGGCTACACCTTC.

The V and J genes are TRBV4-3 and TRBJ2-5; the match to TRBD2 covers 8 bases. The CDR3 covers 15 residues. From germline, CDR1 is LGHNA and CDR2 YSLEER. With 0 bases clipped from V and 5 bases from J, the junction kept 5 bases outside the gene matches. DNA for the CDR3: TGCGCCAGCAGCCAAGATGCGGGAGGCGGGGAGACCCAGTACTTC. Its translation: CASSQDAGGGETQYF.

The rearrangement joins TRBV18 to TRBJ2-7; D is unclear. V was trimmed by 1 base and J by 2 bases, leaving 3 bases between them. There are 12 residues in the CDR3. CDR1 is KGHSH and CDR2 is LQKENI in the germline V gene. CDR3 coding DNA: TGTGCCAGCTCACCACGCGCCTACGAGCAGTACTTC. Its protein product is CASSPRAYEQYF.

The chain has TRBV5-4 and TRBJ1-6; D uncertain. CDR3 size: 12 residues. Germline CDR1 reads SGHNT; CDR2 reads YYREEE (reference sequence). The germline V and J ends were trimmed by 1 base and 10 bases, with 6 bases remaining between them. The CDR3 sequence: CASSLTGSPLHF. CDR3 nucleotide sequence: TGTGCCAGCAGCTTGACGGGGTCACCCCTCCACTTT.

The V call is TRBV5-1, the J call TRBJ1-2; no clear D gene. This CDR3 contains 13 residues. In germline, CDR1 is SGHRS, CDR2 YFSETQ. With 3 bases removed from V and 7 bases from J, the gap between germline ends came to 13 bases. This CDR3 reads CASSSAGFFGYTF. The CDR3 coding sequence is TGCGCCAGCAGCTCCGCCGGATTTTTTGGCTACACCTTC.

V gene TRBV5-1 combines with J gene TRBJ2-6, with TRBD1 matching 9 bases. Germline V gives CDR1 SGHRS, CDR2 YFSETQ. The ends lost 2 bases at V and 0 bases at J; junction bases unmatched: 6. The CDR3 has 18 amino acids. CDR3 in DNA: TGCGCCAGCAGCTTAACAGGGGGCGCCGACTCTGGGGCCAACGTCCTGACTTTC. It encodes CASSLTGGADSGANVLTF.

The V gene is TRBV9, the J gene TRBJ2-1; D gene uncertain. This CDR3 has 13 residues. The germline V and J ends were trimmed by 3 bases and 3 bases, with 7 bases remaining between them. The V gene's germline CDR1 is SGDLS and CDR2 YYNGEE. CDR3 sequence (DNA): TGTGCCAGCAGCGCCGACCGCTACAATGAGCAGTTCTTC. Translation gives CASSADRYNEQFF.

The V and J genes are TRBV5-8 and TRBJ2-7, with 7 positions matching TRBD1. With V trimmed by 4 bases and J by 2 bases, 6 bases remained unmatched. The CDR3 loop spans 14 amino acids. Germline lookup yields CDR1 SGHTS and CDR2 YDEGEE. The CDR3 sequence: CASSRRQGPYEQYF. In DNA form, the CDR3 reads TGTGCCAGCAGCCGACGACAGGGCCCCTACGAGCAGTACTTC.

The chain joins TRBV7-3 to TRBJ1-4, with 9 bases fitting TRBD1. Germline V gene data show CDR1 as SGHTA and CDR2 as FQGTGA. The CDR3 contains 16 residues. Trimming took 6 bases from V and 8 from J; bases not matched to a gene: 13. This CDR3 reads CASRQTLRDRVEKLFF. CDR3 sequence (DNA): TGTGCCAGCAGACAAACCTTACGGGACAGGGTAGAAAAACTGTTTTTT. The full variable domain, with the rest looked up from reference TRBV7-3 and TRBJ1-4, is GAGVSQTPSNKVTEKGKYVELRCDPISGHTALYWYRQSLGQGPEFLIYFQGTGAADDSGLPNDRFFAVRPEGSVSTLKIQRTERGDSAVYLCASRQTLRDRVEKLFFGSGTQLSVL.

The chain links TRBV19 to TRBJ2-6; D remains unclear. The CDR3 has 15 amino acids. CDR1 and CDR2 (germline): LNHDA, SQIVND (reference sequence). With 7 bases removed from V and 0 bases from J, the gap between germline ends came to 10 bases. CDR3 in DNA: TGTGCCAGTACCAGAAAGGACTCTGGGGCCAACGTCCTGACTTTC. It encodes CASTRKDSGANVLTF.

A word on this clone: The same CDR3 also results from other DNA sequences found in this sample. The chain is built from TRBV7-9 and TRBJ1-4; D remains unclear. The ends were cut back, 1 base at V and 3 bases at J, with 6 bases in the middle. This CDR3 comprises 14 residues. The germline V gene encodes CDR1 SEHNR and CDR2 FQNEAQ (reference sequence). This CDR3 is CASSLERANEKLFF. The DNA for the CDR3 is TGTGCCAGCAGCTTAGAGCGGGCTAATGAAAAACTGTTTTTT.

The rearrangement joins TRBV5-3 to TRBJ1-3; D remains unclear. TRBV5-3 falls under the ORF class, with uncertain function. The V end lost 0 bases, the J end lost 0 bases, and 16 bases lay between the germline ends. The CDR3 is 18 amino acids. DNA for the CDR3: TGTGCCAGAAGCTTGGGAGGCCCAAATTATTGCTCTGGAAACACCATATATTTT. It yields the protein CARSLGGPNYCSGNTIYF.

The V gene is TRBV5-1, the J gene TRBJ1-1; D is unresolved. There are 14 residues in the CDR3. CDR1 is SGHRS and CDR2 is YFSETQ in the germline V gene. Deletions cut 3 bases from V and 0 bases from J, with 9 bases between. This chain's CDR3 is CASSYQTVNTEAFF. The CDR3 nucleotides read TGCGCCAGCAGCTATCAGACGGTGAACACTGAAGCTTTCTTT.

The chain has TRBV6-6 and TRBJ2-1; D remains ambiguous. Germline assignment: CDR1 MNHNY and CDR2 SVGAGI (reference sequence). This CDR3 is 14 amino acids long. The V end lost 0 bases, the J end lost 4 bases, and 7 bases lay between the germline ends. CDR3 in DNA: TGTGCCAGCAGTTACTCGGACCCATACAATGAGCAGTTCTTC. It translates to CASSYSDPYNEQFF.

The V call is TRBV18, the J call TRBJ2-7; the D is unclear. V shed 2 bases and J shed 3 bases, with 14 bases lying between them. This CDR3 has 15 residues. Germline loops: CDR1 KGHSH, CDR2 LQKENI. The CDR3 reads CASSPLGQAIYEQYF. CDR3 nucleotides: TGTGCCAGCTCACCATTAGGGCAGGCCATCTACGAGCAGTACTTC.

This chain joins TRBV9 and TRBJ2-3; possible D gene TRBD1, 6 bases. The germline V gene encodes CDR1 SGDLS and CDR2 YYNGEE. CDR3 size: 16 residues. Trimming stripped 3 bases from V and 0 bases from J, with 14 bases between. In DNA, the CDR3 is TGTGCCAGCAGCGGGACAGATCGACTAAGCACAGATACGCAGTATTTT. It is translated as CASSGTDRLSTDTQYF. Combining the CDR3 with reference TRBV9 and TRBJ2-3 gives the whole variable domain DSGVTQTPKHLITATGQRVTLRCSPRSGDLSVYWYQQSLDQGLQFLIQYYNGEERAKGNILERFSAQQFPDLHSELNLSSLELGDSALYFCASSGTDRLSTDTQYFGPGTRLTVL.

The chain employs TRBV9 and TRBJ2-1; TRBD1 might be the D (5 bases). V gave up 7 bases and J gave up 6 bases, with 14 bases separating them. This CDR3 comprises 13 residues. Germline lookup yields CDR1 SGDLS and CDR2 YYNGEE. The CDR3 DNA reads as TGTGCCAGCCAATGCTGGGGCTGCAATGAGCAGTTCTTC. Translated, it gives CASQCWGCNEQFF.

The chain carries TRBV6-5 and TRBJ2-5; the D gene is possibly TRBD1 (6 bases). This CDR3 is built from 14 residues. CDR1 and CDR2 (germline): MNHEY, SVGAGI. Between the trimmed V and J ends, which lost 5 bases and 5 bases, there was a span of 15 bases. Written as DNA, the CDR3 is TGTGCCAGCAGTCAATGGGGGCAGGGGGAGACCCAGTACTTC. Translating it yields CASSQWGQGETQYF.

This clone was seen just once. The chain has TRBV28 and TRBJ1-2, with a weak D call TRBD1 (6 bases). CDR1 and CDR2 from the germline V gene are MDHEN and SYDVKM. The CDR3 covers 16 residues. Trimming stripped 3 bases from V and 0 bases from J, with 14 bases between. DNA of the CDR3: TGTGCCAGCAGTTTGGGGGGGGCGCAGGCTAACTATGGCTACACCTTC. Residues: CASSLGGAQANYGYTF.

The chain is built from TRBV6-1 and TRBJ1-5; weak D call: TRBD1 (6 bases). The CDR3 has 14 amino acids. Germline loops: CDR1 MNHNS, CDR2 SASEGT. V was pared by 9 bases and J by 0 bases, with 12 bases between. The CDR3: CASTTGYSNQPQHF. The CDR3 nucleotides read TGTGCCAGTACGACAGGTTATAGCAATCAGCCCCAGCATTTT.

The chain employs TRBV27 and TRBJ2-1; TRBD2 matches at 10 bases. CDR1 and CDR2 (germline): MNHEY, SMNVEV (reference sequence). V trimming: 5 bases; J trimming: 4 bases; junction bases outside the gene matches: 8. This CDR3 region has 16 residues. This chain's CDR3 is CASSPLAGKSYNEQFF. The CDR3 bases are TGTGCCAGCAGTCCACTAGCGGGAAAGAGTTACAATGAGCAGTTCTTC.

The chain links TRBV25-1 to TRBJ2-7; D gene uncertain. The V gene's germline CDR1 is MGHDK and CDR2 SYGVNS. With 1 base removed from V and 2 bases from J, the gap between germline ends came to 12 bases. There are 15 residues in the CDR3. DNA of the CDR3: TGTGCCAGCAGTGAATCCGGACGTACCACCTACGAGCAGTACTTC. Translating gives CASSESGRTTYEQYF.

This chain connects TRBV4-1 to TRBJ1-2, with 8 bases lining up with TRBD1. The CDR3 totals 16 residues. After removal of 0 bases from V and 7 bases from J, the junction contained 10 bases not matched to a gene. CDR1 MGHRA and CDR2 YSYEKL come from the germline V gene. The DNA of the CDR3 is TGCGCCAGCAGCCAAGAAAATTTACAGGGGGTAGGTGGCTACACCTTC. Protein product: CASSQENLQGVGGYTF.

The V gene is TRBV5-1, the J gene TRBJ2-2; D might be TRBD1 or TRBD2, each matching 5 bases. V was clipped by 4 bases and J by 3 bases, with 10 bases between them. This CDR3 region has 14 residues. Germline V gene sequence: CDR1 SGHRS, CDR2 YFSETQ. The CDR3 is CASSEGPDTGELFF. The CDR3, as DNA: TGCGCCAGCAGCGAGGGACCCGACACCGGGGAGCTGTTTTTT.

V is TRBV6-5 and J is TRBJ2-1, with TRBD1 matching over 9 bases. Per the germline V gene, CDR1 is MNHEY and CDR2 is SVGAGI. Unmatched junction bases numbered 3, after V lost 5 bases and J lost 7 bases. This CDR3 contains 13 residues. CDR3 amino acids: CASSRTGENEQFF. The CDR3 DNA follows: TGTGCCAGCAGTAGGACAGGGGAGAATGAGCAGTTCTTC.

The genes are TRBV5-1 and TRBJ2-5; D is possibly TRBD1 or TRBD2 (6 bases each). Per the germline V gene, CDR1 is SGHRS and CDR2 is YFSETQ. Trimming removed 0 bases from V and 2 bases from J, with 11 bases in between. The CDR3 covers 15 residues. CDR3 coding DNA: TGCGCCAGCAGCTTGGGGCCGGGGGCACAAGAGACCCAGTACTTC. It specifies CASSLGPGAQETQYF.

J is TRBJ2-5 and V is TRBV7-2; D is unclear. V lost 5 bases and J lost 5, with 12 bases in between. Looked up from germline, CDR1 is SGHTA and CDR2 is FQGNSA. This CDR3 spans 13 amino acids. The CDR3 sequence is CASSRQREETQYF. CDR3 in DNA: TGTGCCAGCAGCCGCCAGCGAGAGGAGACCCAGTACTTC.

The rearrangement uses TRBV11-1 and TRBJ2-4; no firm D call. The germline CDR1 and CDR2 sequences are SGHAT and FQDESV (reference sequence). The CDR3 is made up of 13 amino acids. V was clipped by 6 bases and J by 0 bases, with 6 bases between them. The CDR3 is CASSVLAKNIQYF. CDR3 bases: TGTGCCAGCAGTGTCCTAGCCAAAAACATTCAGTACTTC. Filled out from reference TRBV11-1 and TRBJ2-4, the complete variable domain reads EAEVAQSPRYKITEKSQAVAFWCDPISGHATLYWYRQILGQGPELLVQFQDESVVDDSQLPKDRFSAERLKGVDSTLKIQPAELGDSAMYLCASSVLAKNIQYFGAGTRLSVL.

A single count supports this clone. CDR3 nucleotides: TGTGCCAGTAGTCAGAGGACAGGGGCGAACACCGGGGAGCTGTTTTTT. Translated: CASSQRTGANTGELFF. This chain links TRBV19 with TRBJ2-2; TRBD1 aligns across 9 bases. This CDR3 region has 16 residues. The V segment lost 5 bases and the J segment 0 bases; nucleotides outside the gene matches: 4. CDR1 and CDR2 from the germline V gene are LNHDA and SQIVND (reference sequence).

The V and J genes are TRBV7-2 and TRBJ1-1; tentatively, D is TRBD1 (5 bases). From germline, CDR1 is SGHTA and CDR2 FQGNSA. V gave up 4 bases and J gave up 3 bases, with 12 bases separating them. The CDR3 runs 14 residues. The CDR3 coding sequence is TGTGCCAGCAGCTACAGGAGTGGGTACACTGAAGCTTTCTTT. Translated, it gives CASSYRSGYTEAFF.

V usage is TRBV28 and J usage is TRBJ1-2; 8 bases match TRBD1. In germline, CDR1 is MDHEN, CDR2 SYDVKM. The CDR3 is 14 amino acids. The ends lost 7 bases at V and 5 bases at J; junction bases unmatched: 9. This CDR3 reads CASTPGGSDYGYTF. In DNA, the CDR3 is TGTGCCAGCACCCCAGGGGGCTCGGATTATGGCTACACCTTC.